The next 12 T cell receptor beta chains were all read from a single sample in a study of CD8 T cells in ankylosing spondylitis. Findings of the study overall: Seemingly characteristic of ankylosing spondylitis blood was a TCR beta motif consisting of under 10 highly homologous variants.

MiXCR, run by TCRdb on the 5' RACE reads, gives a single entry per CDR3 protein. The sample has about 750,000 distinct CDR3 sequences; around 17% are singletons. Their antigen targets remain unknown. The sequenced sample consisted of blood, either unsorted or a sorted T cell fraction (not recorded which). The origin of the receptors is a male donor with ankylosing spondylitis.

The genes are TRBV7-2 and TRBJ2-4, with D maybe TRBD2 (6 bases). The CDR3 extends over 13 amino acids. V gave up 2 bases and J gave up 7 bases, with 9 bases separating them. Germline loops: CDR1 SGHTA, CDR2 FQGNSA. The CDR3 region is CASSLPGTNIQYF. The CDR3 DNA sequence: TGTGCCAGCAGCTTACCCGGGACTAACATTCAGTACTTC.

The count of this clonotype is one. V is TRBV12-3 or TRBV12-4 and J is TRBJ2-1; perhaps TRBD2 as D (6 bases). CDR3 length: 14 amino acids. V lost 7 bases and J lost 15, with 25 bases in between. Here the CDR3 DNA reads TGTGCCAGCACTACGGGACTTAGCGGTGCCATTTCGTTCTTC. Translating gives CASTTGLSGAISFF.

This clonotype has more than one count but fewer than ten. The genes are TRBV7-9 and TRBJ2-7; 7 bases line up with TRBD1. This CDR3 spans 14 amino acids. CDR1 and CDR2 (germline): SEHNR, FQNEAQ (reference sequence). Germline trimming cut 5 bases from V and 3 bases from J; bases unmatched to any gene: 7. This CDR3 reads CASSPRAGGYEQYF. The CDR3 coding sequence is TGTGCCAGCAGCCCACGTGCAGGGGGCTACGAGCAGTACTTC.

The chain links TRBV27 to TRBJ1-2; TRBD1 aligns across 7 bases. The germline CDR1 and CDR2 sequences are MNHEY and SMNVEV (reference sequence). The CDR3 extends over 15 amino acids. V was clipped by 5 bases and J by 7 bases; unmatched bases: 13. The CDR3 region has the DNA TGTGCCAGCAGTCCACACCGTTCAGGGGGTTCTGGCTACACCTTC. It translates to CASSPHRSGGSGYTF.

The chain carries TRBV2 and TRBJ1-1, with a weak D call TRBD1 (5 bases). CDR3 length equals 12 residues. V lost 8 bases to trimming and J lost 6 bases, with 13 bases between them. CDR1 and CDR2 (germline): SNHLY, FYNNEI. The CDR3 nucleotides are TGTGCCAGCGGTGGGGGAGGGGCTGAAGCTTTCTTT. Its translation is CASGGGGAEAFF.

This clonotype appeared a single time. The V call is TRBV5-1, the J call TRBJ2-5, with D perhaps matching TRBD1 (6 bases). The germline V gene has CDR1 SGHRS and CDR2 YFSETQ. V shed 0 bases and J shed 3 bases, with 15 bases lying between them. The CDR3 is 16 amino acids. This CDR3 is CASSLAFDPGEETQYF. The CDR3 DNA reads TGCGCCAGCAGCTTGGCCTTTGACCCAGGGGAAGAGACCCAGTACTTC.

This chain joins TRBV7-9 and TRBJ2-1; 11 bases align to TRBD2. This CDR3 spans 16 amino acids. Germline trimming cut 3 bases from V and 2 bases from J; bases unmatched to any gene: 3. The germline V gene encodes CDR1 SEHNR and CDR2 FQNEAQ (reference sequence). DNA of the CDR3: TGTGCCAGCAGCTTCCTAGCGGGGGGCACCTACAATGAGCAGTTCTTC. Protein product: CASSFLAGGTYNEQFF.

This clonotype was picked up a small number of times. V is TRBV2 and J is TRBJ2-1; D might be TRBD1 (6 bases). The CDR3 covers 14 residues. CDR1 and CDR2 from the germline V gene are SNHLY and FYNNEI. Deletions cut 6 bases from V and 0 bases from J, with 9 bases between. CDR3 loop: CASRADSSYNEQFF. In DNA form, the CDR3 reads TGTGCCAGCAGGGCGGACAGCTCCTACAATGAGCAGTTCTTC.

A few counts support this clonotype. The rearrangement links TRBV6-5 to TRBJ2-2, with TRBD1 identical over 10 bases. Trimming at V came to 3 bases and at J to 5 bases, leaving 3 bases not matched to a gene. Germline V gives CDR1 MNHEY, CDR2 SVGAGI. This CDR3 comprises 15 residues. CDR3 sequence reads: CASSYGTGETGELFF. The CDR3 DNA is TGTGCCAGCAGTTATGGGACAGGGGAGACCGGGGAGCTGTTTTTT.

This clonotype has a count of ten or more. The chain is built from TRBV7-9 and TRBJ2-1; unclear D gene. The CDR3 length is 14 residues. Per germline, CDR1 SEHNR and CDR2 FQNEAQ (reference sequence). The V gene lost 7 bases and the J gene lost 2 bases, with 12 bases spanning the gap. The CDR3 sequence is CASIAAGPYNEQFF. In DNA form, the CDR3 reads TGTGCCAGCATCGCGGCAGGCCCCTACAATGAGCAGTTCTTC.

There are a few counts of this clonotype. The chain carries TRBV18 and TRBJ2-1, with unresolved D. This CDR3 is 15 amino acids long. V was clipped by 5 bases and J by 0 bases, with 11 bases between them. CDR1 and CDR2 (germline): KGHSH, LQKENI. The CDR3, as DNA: TGTGCCAGCTCAACACTTTCGAGCTCCTACAATGAGCAGTTCTTC. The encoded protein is CASSTLSSSYNEQFF.

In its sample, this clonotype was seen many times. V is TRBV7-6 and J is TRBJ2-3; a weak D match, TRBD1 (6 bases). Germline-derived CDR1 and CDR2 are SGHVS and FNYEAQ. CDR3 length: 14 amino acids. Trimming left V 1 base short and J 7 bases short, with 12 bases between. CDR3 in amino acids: CASSLGQVGNTQYF. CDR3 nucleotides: TGTGCCAGCAGCTTAGGACAGGTCGGGAATACGCAGTATTTT.